This T cell receptor (beta chain) was retrieved from a study of radiotherapy plus CTLA-4 blockade in lung cancer. Findings of the study overall: TCR clones from tumors expanded in blood after radiotherapy plus ipilimumab.

The V segment lost 4 bases and the J segment 0 bases; nucleotides outside the gene matches: 11. The CDR3 covers 19 residues. CDR1 and CDR2 (germline): LNHDA, SQIVND (reference sequence). Chemo-refractory metastatic non-small-cell lung cancer patients underwent focal radiation alongside CTLA-4 blockade with ipilimumab. Method: immunoSEQ multiplex PCR; TCRdb's copy keeps in-frame clones and lacks some. Among about 45,000 clones listed, 50% to 70% were seen once. Note on this clone: What it recognizes is unknown.

This clonotype was obtained from a human donor with non-small cell lung cancer who had a partial response to radiotherapy plus ipilimumab. Here the sequenced sample was peripheral blood, taken from a patient treated with radiotherapy plus ipilimumab. The V call is TRBV19, the J call TRBJ2-6, with 8 bases matching TRBD2. In nucleotides, the CDR3 is TGTGCCAGTAGTAACCCCTCTAGCGGGCAACACTCTGGGGCCAACGTCCTGACTTTC. Its translation is CASSNPSSGQHSGANVLTF.